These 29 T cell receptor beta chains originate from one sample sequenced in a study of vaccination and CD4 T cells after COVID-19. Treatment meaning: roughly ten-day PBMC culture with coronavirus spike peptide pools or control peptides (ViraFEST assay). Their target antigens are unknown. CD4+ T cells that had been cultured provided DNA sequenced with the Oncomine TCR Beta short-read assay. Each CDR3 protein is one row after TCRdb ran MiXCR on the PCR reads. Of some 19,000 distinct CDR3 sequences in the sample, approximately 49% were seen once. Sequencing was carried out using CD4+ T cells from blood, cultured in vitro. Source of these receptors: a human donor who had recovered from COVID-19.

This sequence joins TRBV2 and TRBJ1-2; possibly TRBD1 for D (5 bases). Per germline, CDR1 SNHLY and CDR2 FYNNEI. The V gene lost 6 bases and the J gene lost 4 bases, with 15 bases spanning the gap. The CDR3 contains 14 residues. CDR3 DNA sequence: TGTGCCAGCAGGCTAAGACGGCAGGGCTATGGCTACACCTTC. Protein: CASRLRRQGYGYTF.

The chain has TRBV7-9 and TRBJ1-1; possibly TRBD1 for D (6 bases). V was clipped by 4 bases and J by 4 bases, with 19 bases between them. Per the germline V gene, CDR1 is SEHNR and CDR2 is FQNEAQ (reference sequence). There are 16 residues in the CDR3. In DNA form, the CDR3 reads TGTGCCAGCAGCTCCGGGGGCGGGCGGCGTAGCACTGAAGCTTTCTTT. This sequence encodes CASSSGGGRRSTEAFF.

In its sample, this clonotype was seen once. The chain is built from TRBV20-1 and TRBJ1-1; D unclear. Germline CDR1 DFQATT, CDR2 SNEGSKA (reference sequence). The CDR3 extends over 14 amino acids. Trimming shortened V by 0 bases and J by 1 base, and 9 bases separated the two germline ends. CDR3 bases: TGCAGTGCTAGAGAGTTAACAGCGAACACTGAAGCTTTCTTT. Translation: CSARELTANTEAFF.

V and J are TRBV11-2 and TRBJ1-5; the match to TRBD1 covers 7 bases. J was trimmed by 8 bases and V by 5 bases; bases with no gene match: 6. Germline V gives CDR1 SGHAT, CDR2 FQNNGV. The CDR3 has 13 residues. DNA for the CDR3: TGTGCCAGCAGCCGAGACAGGGTTGAGCCCCAGCATTTT. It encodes CASSRDRVEPQHF.

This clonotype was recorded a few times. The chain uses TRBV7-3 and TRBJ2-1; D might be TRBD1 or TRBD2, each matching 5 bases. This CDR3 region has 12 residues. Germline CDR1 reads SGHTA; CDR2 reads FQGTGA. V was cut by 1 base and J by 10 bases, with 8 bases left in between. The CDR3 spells CASSLMGEEQFF. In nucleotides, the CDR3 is TGTGCCAGCAGCTTAATGGGGGAGGAGCAGTTCTTC.

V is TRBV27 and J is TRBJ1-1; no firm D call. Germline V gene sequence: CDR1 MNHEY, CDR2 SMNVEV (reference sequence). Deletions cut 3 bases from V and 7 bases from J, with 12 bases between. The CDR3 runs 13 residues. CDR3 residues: CASSLRGRNEAFF. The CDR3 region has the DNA TGTGCCAGCAGTTTGCGGGGAAGGAATGAAGCTTTCTTT.

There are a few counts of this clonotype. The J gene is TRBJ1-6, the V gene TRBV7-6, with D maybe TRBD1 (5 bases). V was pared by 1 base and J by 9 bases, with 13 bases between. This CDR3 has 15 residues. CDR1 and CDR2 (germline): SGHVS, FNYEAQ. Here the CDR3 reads CASSLVGREASPLHF. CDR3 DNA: TGTGCCAGCAGCTTAGTTGGCAGGGAGGCTTCACCCCTCCACTTT.

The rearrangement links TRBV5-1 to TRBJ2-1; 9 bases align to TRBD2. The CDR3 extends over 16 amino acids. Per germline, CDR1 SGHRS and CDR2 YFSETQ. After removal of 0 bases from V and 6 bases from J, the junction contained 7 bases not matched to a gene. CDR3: CASSLGTGLAFNEQFF. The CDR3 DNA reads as TGCGCCAGCAGCTTGGGGACGGGACTAGCATTCAATGAGCAGTTCTTC. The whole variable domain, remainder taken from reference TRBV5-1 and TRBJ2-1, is KAGVTQTPRYLIKTRGQQVTLSCSPISGHRSVSWYQQTPGQGLQFLFEYFSETQRNKGNFPGRFSGRQFSNSRSEMNVSTLELGDSALYLCASSLGTGLAFNEQFFGPGTRLTVL.

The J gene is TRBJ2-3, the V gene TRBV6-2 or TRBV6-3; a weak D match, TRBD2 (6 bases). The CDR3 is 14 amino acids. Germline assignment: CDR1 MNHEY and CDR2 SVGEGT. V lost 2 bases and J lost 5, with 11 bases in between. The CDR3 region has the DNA TGTGCCAGCAGTTACGGAGGGAGTTTAGATACGCAGTATTTT. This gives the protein CASSYGGSLDTQYF.

The CDR3, as DNA: TGTGCCAGCAGCTCAGGGGGAGCGGGTGAGACCCAGTACTTC. Translating gives CASSSGGAGETQYF. The rearrangement joins TRBV25-1 to TRBJ2-5; a possible D gene is TRBD1 (7 bases). Trimming removed 6 bases at V and 5 bases at J, with 16 bases between. CDR1 and CDR2 (germline): MGHDK, SYGVNS. The CDR3 has 14 residues.

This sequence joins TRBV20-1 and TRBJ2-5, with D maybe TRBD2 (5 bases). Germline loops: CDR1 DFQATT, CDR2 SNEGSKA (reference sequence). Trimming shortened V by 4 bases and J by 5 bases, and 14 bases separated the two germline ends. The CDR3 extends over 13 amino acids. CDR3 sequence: CSATPGVRETQYF. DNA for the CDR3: TGCAGTGCTACTCCCGGGGTCCGGGAGACCCAGTACTTC.

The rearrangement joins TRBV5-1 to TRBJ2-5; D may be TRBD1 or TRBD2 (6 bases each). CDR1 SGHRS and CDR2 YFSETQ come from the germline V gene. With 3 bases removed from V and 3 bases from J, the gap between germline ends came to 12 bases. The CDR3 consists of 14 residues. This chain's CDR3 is CASSYGGPKETQYF. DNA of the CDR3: TGCGCCAGCAGCTATGGGGGGCCAAAAGAGACCCAGTACTTC.

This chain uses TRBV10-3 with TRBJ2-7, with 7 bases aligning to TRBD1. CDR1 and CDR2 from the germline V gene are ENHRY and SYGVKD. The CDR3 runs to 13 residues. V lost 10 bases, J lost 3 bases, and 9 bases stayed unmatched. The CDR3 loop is CASTDRTNYEQYF. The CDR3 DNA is TGTGCCAGCACGGACAGGACAAACTACGAGCAGTACTTC.

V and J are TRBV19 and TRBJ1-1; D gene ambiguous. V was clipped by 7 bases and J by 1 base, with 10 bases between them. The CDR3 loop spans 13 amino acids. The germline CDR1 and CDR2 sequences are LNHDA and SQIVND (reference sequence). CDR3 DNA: TGTGCCAGTATCGGTCAGAGGAACACTGAAGCTTTCTTT. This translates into CASIGQRNTEAFF.

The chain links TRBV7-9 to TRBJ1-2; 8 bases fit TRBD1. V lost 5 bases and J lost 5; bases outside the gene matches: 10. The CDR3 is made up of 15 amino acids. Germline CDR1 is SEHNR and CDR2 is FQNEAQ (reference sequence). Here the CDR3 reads CASSPLGQVGYGYTF. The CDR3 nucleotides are TGTGCCAGCAGCCCACTGGGACAGGTGGGGTATGGCTACACCTTC.

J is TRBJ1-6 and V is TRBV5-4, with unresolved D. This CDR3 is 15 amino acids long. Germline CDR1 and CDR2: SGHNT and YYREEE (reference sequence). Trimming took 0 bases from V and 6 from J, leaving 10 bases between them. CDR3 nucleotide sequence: TGTGCCAGCAGCTTGGCCAGGTCCGGTAATTCACCCCTCCACTTT. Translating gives CASSLARSGNSPLHF.

The CDR3 loop is CASSIMGGGEAFF. The CDR3 DNA sequence: TGTGCCAGTAGTATAATGGGGGGAGGTGAAGCTTTCTTT. V and J are TRBV19 and TRBJ1-1, with D maybe TRBD1 (5 bases). V lost 2 bases, J lost 7 bases, and 11 bases lay in between. Per the germline V gene, CDR1 is LNHDA and CDR2 is SQIVND (reference sequence). The CDR3 is made up of 13 amino acids.

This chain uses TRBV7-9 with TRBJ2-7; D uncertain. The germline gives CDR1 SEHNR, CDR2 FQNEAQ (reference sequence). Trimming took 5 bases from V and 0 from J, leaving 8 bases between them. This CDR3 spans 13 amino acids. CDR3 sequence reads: CASSPDISYEQYF. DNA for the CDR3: TGTGCCAGCAGCCCTGACATCTCCTACGAGCAGTACTTC.

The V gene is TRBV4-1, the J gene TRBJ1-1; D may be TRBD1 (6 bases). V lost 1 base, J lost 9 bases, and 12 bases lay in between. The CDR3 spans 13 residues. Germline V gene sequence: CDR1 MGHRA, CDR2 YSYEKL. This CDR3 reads CASSQGGGQQAFF. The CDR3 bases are TGCGCCAGCAGCCAAGGTGGGGGGCAACAAGCTTTCTTT.

The CDR3 sequence: CASSLKGGAGARTGELFF. DNA of the CDR3: TGTGCCAGCAGCTTAAAGGGTGGGGCAGGGGCCCGCACCGGGGAGCTGTTTTTT. The chain employs TRBV7-3 and TRBJ2-2; TRBD1 might be the D (6 bases). Per germline, CDR1 SGHTA and CDR2 FQGTGA. V lost 1 base and J lost 4, with 19 bases in between. The CDR3 totals 18 residues.

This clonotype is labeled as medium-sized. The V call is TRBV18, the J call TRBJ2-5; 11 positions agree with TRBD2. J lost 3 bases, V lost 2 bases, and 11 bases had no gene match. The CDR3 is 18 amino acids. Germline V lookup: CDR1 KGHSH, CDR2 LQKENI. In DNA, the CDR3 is TGTGCCAGCTCACCATTGAAGGTTAGCGGGAGGGTTGAAGAGACCCAGTACTTC. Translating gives CASSPLKVSGRVEETQYF.

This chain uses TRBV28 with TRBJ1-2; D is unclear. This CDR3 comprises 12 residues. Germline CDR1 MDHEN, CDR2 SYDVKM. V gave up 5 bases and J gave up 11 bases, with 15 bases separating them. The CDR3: CASSRPGVRYTF. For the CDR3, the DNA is TGTGCCAGCAGTCGCCCTGGAGTGAGGTACACCTTC.

The DNA for the CDR3 is TGTGCCAGTAGTGATGGGGGCTGGAATAATGAAAAACTGTTTTTT. Protein sequence: CASSDGGWNNEKLFF. The V call is TRBV19, the J call TRBJ1-4, with D possibly TRBD1 on 6 matching bases. The V gene's germline CDR1 is LNHDA and CDR2 SQIVND (reference sequence). The CDR3 contains 15 residues. V shed 5 bases and J shed 4 bases, with 14 bases lying between them.

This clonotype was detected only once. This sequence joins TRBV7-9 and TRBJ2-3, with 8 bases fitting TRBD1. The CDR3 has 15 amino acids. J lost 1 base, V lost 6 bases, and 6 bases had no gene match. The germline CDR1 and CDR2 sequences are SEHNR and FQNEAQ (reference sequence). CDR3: CASSYMGQGTDTQYF. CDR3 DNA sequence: TGTGCCAGCAGTTATATGGGACAGGGCACAGATACGCAGTATTTT. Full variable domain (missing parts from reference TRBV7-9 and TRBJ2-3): DTGVSQNPRHKITKRGQNVTFRCDPISEHNRLYWYRQTLGQGPEFLTYFQNEAQLEKSRLLSDRFSAERPKGSFSTLEIQRTEQGDSAMYLCASSYMGQGTDTQYFGPGTRLTVL.

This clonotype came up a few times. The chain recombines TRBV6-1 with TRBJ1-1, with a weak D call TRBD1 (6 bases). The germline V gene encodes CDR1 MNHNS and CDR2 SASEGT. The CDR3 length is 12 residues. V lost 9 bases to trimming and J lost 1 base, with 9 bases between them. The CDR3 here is CASTDRNTEAFF. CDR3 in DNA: TGTGCCAGTACGGACAGGAACACTGAAGCTTTCTTT.

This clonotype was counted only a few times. The CDR3 nucleotides read TGTGCCAGCAGCTTACCGTCGACCGGGGAGCTGTTTTTT. This sequence encodes CASSLPSTGELFF. The genes are TRBV7-2 and TRBJ2-2; D is uncertain. CDR1 and CDR2 from the germline V gene are SGHTA and FQGNSA. V lost 2 bases and J 5 bases, leaving 6 bases between the germline ends. The CDR3 is made up of 13 amino acids.

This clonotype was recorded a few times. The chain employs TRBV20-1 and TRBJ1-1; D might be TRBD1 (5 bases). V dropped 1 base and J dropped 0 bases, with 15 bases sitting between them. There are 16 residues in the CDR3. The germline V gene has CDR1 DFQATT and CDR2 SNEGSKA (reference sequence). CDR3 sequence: CSARVGGGAMNTEAFF. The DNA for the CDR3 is TGCAGTGCTAGAGTGGGAGGTGGGGCGATGAACACTGAAGCTTTCTTT.

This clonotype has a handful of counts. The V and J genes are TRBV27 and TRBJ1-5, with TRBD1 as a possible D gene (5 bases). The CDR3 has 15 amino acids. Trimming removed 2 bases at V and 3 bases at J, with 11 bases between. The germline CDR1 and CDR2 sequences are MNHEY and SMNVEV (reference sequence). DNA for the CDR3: TGTGCCAGCAGTTTACGAGGGGCGACCAATCAGCCCCAGCATTTT. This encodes CASSLRGATNQPQHF.

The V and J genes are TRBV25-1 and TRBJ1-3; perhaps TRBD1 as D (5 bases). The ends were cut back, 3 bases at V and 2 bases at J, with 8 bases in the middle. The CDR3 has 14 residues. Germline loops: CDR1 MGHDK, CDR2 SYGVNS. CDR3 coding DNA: TGTGCCAGCAGTGATTTCAGGGCTGGAAACACCATATATTTT. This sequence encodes CASSDFRAGNTIYF.